A selection of T cell receptor beta chains follows, all from one sample in a study of T cells expressing NK-cell markers. Reprocessing the 5' RACE reads, TCRdb reports a single entry for every CDR3 protein and omits DNA. Seen in this sample are approximately 420,000 distinct CDR3 sequences; the ten most common clones hold about 11%. The specimen sequenced was blood T cells: a sorted CD56 or NKG2C T cell subset, CD4+ or CD8+ T cells, or bulk PBMC T cells (not recorded which). The receptor set was obtained from a woman between 45 and 65 years old in good health. CDR3s include the opening cysteine and the closing phenylalanine or tryptophan.

v_gene	j_gene	CDR3aa
TRBV11-2	TRBJ1-4	CASSPGSRNEKLFF
TRBV5-8	TRBJ1-4	CASSLRRPGNEKLFF
TRBV6-5	TRBJ2-7	CASRTTGAAGEQYF
TRBV5-6	TRBJ2-3	CASSPGLAGVYF
TRBV14	TRBJ2-5	CASSQYQETQYF
TRBV2	TRBJ2-4	CASRPDSKAKNIQYF
TRBV24-1	TRBJ2-1	CATSDDQAGGPRGEQFF
TRBV10-3	TRBJ1-1	CAISGPGTGNTEAFF
TRBV5-1	TRBJ2-2	CASSFGETGGTGELFF
TRBV7-8	TRBJ1-1	CASSLTAGATEAFF
TRBV6-4	TRBJ2-1	CASSDGTGAYNEQFF
TRBV7-9	TRBJ2-3	CASSLGLSTGPTDTQYF
TRBV25-1	TRBJ2-7	CASSESGGSYEQYF
TRBV12-3/TRBV12-4	TRBJ2-7	CASLTSGSYEQYF
TRBV14	TRBJ1-1	CASSHQNREEAFF
TRBV27	TRBJ1-1	CASSLSPLNEAFF
TRBV6-5	TRBJ2-7	CASRGRTGSYEQYF
TRBV5-1	TRBJ2-3	CASSLGARKDTQYF
TRBV20-1	TRBJ2-3	CSSQVGGYTDTQYF
TRBV7-8	TRBJ1-4	CASSLARTENEKLFF
TRBV5-1	TRBJ2-2	CASSRVLNTGELFF
TRBV29-1	TRBJ2-3	CSVVREGDTQYF
TRBV3-1	TRBJ1-1	CASSLVVGATEAFF
TRBV27	TRBJ1-2	CASSGSTFYGYTF
TRBV6-5	TRBJ2-5	CASSYGGQQQETQYF
TRBV12-3/TRBV12-4	TRBJ2-6	CASSYRLSGANVLTF
TRBV15	TRBJ2-1	CATSRLASGRVYNEQFF
TRBV24-1	TRBJ2-2	CATSDRQGKATGELFF
TRBV29-1	TRBJ2-1	CSVERGGGNEQFF
TRBV27	TRBJ2-1	CASSNPGTPPSSYNEQFF
TRBV9	TRBJ2-2	CASSVGQPPGELFF
TRBV2	TRBJ1-4	CASSSGTGYGKLFF
TRBV15	TRBJ2-7	CATRSGLDYEQYF
TRBV7-9	TRBJ2-1	CASSLRIGGRGNEQFF
TRBV28	TRBJ1-2	CASRETDLNYGYTF
TRBV5-1	TRBJ2-2	CASSGGQGKNTGELFF
TRBV5-1	TRBJ2-1	CASSLGPGRGSSYNEQFF
TRBV29-1	TRBJ1-4	CSVEDQTGGELFF
TRBV10-3	TRBJ2-1	CAISVVDSNEQFF
TRBV29-1	TRBJ2-7	CSAGSVGYEQYF
TRBV25-1	TRBJ2-5	CASSFTLAGKETQYF
TRBV28	TRBJ2-1	CASSRRLVYNEQFF
TRBV29-1	TRBJ2-1	CSVEDNDAGSYNEQFF
TRBV5-1	TRBJ2-7	CASSPGLAGAYEQYF